This T cell receptor (beta chain) was found in a study of shared clonotypes between healthy human individuals (dated by TCRdb to 2020 to 2021). Notes on the research overall: A couple of women and a few men aged 18 to 49 years were included in the cohort. To estimate repertoire size and how much clonotypes are shared between individuals, the study performed deep sequencing of blood TCR repertoires from roughly five healthy adults. Libraries were prepared and TCR repertoires were sequenced by different laboratories using diverse techniques, in order to increase sequencing depth and limit assay-specific biases. Leukapheresis yielded between about 0.9 and 8.9 billion PBMCs per donor. For each donor, CD4 naive and CD4 memory were each run on three plates, CD8 naive on two plates, and CD8 memory on one plate. The study at large found these results: Compared with non-shared clonotypes, clonotypes shared by all four sorted-subset donors had higher generation probabilities. The genetic and exposure-history diversity represented was limited by the small number of donors. Rarefaction of sorted-subset datasets indicated incomplete sequencing despite the large sequencing depth. Pairwise subsampling led to the expectation that sequencing depth would affect the degree of clonotype sharing among donors. Approximately 5% of naive CD4, 3.5% of naive CD8, 2% to 2.5% of memory CD4, and roughly 0.4% of memory CD8 clonotypes were shared across several donors. Only blood was sampled, and tissue TCR repertoires likely differ from those in blood. Naive subsets generally had larger estimated clonotype richness than memory subsets did.

Looking up the germline V gene yields CDR1 MNHEY and CDR2 SVGAGI. Cut back by 8 bases and 2 bases, the V and J ends lie 9 bases apart. The CDR3 runs 12 amino acids, cysteine and phenylalanine included. Left in the record is the CDR3 DNA by itself, 36 bases read in frame from the first base. Concerning this clone itself: The antigen it recognizes is unknown. No clone much larger than this one lies a single base away; base qualities are absent.

Healthy HIV-negative adults with no recently reported acute infections or vaccinations were included as donors. Every donor was a Caucasian adult residing in Nashville, Tennessee, USA. Magnetic negative selection was used to enrich CD4+ T cells, after which naive cells were positively selected on CD45RA and the negative fraction became the memory subset. After blood collection by leukapheresis, PBMCs were isolated using Ficoll-Histopaque density gradient centrifugation and then cryopreserved in the vapor phase of liquid nitrogen. Analytical flow cytometry was used to check the purity and quantity of every magnetically sorted T cell population. From each sorted fraction, genomic DNA was isolated and quantified by UV absorbance on a Nanodrop 2000c. Using the deep immunoSEQ assay, multiplex PCR amplified TCR CDR3 regions from genomic DNA. Genomic DNA extracted from each cell subset was distributed evenly over all wells of several immunoSEQ 96-well plates, and each plate served as one replicate. Each replicate PCR for sorted subsets received roughly 200 ng genomic DNA, equal to roughly 33,000 T cell genomes. The purified libraries were quantified using a Qubit 3.0 fluorometer, sized with a Bioanalyzer 2100, and then quantified again using the KAPA Library Quantification kit. Every immunoSEQ 96-well plate was sequenced on a dedicated single-read 150-cycle Illumina NextSeq 550 flow cell. The authors' pipeline ran thus. The immunoSEQ output contained only junctional sequences without quality scores, so filtering could not match that applied to full-length reads. Sequences were annotated with PyIR, a Python wrapper for IgBLAST v1.9, using IMGT germline references to assign V/J genes and CDR3. Any read was removed if the V/J assignment was weak (E-value above 1e-6), the CDR3 was missing, or the read contained stop codons, out-of-frame junctions, or ambiguous translated residues. V3J clonotypes were defined as sequences sharing the same inferred V gene, J gene, and CDR3 amino acid sequence. The percentage overlap between two repertoires was calculated by dividing the number of shared unique clonotypes by the size of the smaller repertoire. RTK rarefaction, the Chao1 estimator, and Recon v2.1 estimates of unobserved clonotypes were used to assess repertoire richness. For all TCRbeta clonotypes obtained by the gDNA method from a few donors, generation probabilities were computed with OLGA. TCRdb stores this immuneACCESS table with in-frame sequences only. Part of the clones is absent; in the studies checked, under half of the shortfall reflects unresolved V genes, and no reason is known for the rest. V and J calls and clone size are given by that table; D and trimming were obtained from the DNA. The sample table contains hundreds of thousands of clones; only one count was recorded for around 67% of them. 1.5% to 2% of the sample goes to the ten largest clones.

The receptor was isolated from a woman in her thirties in good health. The chain joins TRBV6-5 to TRBJ1-2; the D gene lacks a confident call. Sequencing used memory CD4+ T cells sorted from blood. What this sample's cell subset or site label stands for: CD45RA-negative fraction. CDR3 reads: CASVAENYGYTF. The sequenced DNA is TGTGCCAGCGTGGCGGAGAACTATGGCTACACCTTC.